The 16 T cell receptor beta chains given below trace back to one sample, sequenced in a study of blood T cell repertoires in COVID-19. Only in-frame clones appear in the TCRdb table, and some are missing; sequencing was by immunoSEQ multiplex PCR. Of fewer than 450,000 clones in the sample, 88% were seen once. Sequences were obtained from peripheral blood. The receptors come from an older woman with COVID-19, enrolled during active disease.

J is TRBJ2-3 and V is TRBV7-9; 8 positions match TRBD2. Germline V gene data show CDR1 as SEHNR and CDR2 as FQNEAQ (reference sequence). The CDR3 loop spans 18 amino acids. J was trimmed by 0 bases and V by 5 bases; bases with no gene match: 13. The CDR3 DNA reads as TGTGCCAGCAGCCTACCCTCAGCGGGGGCCCATAGCACAGATACGCAGTATTTT. Amino acids: CASSLPSAGAHSTDTQYF.

V usage is TRBV6-2 or TRBV6-3 and J usage is TRBJ1-1; unclear D gene. The CDR3 covers 17 residues. Germline lookup yields CDR1 MNHEY and CDR2 SVGEGT. V was trimmed by 0 bases and J by 2 bases, leaving 16 bases between them. CDR3: CASSYSVPKPGNTEAFF. In DNA, the CDR3 is TGTGCCAGCAGTTACTCGGTCCCCAAACCTGGCAACACTGAAGCTTTCTTT.

This chain uses TRBV12-3 or TRBV12-4 with TRBJ2-1, with D possibly being TRBD1 (6 bases). CDR3 length: 13 amino acids. The V end was cut by 6 bases, the J end by 4 bases, with 10 bases between. The CDR3 region is CASSPTGYNEQFF. CDR3 nucleotides: TGTGCCAGCAGCCCGACAGGATACAATGAGCAGTTCTTC.

J is TRBJ2-1 and V is TRBV5-1; TRBD2 matches 11 bases. V shed 0 bases and J 4 bases; nucleotides not matched to a gene: 3. The germline V gene has CDR1 SGHRS and CDR2 YFSETQ. The CDR3 totals 16 residues. The CDR3 coding sequence is TGCGCCAGCAGCTTGGAACTAGCGGGGGCGTACAATGAGCAGTTCTTC. Translated: CASSLELAGAYNEQFF.

The chain carries TRBV18 and TRBJ2-7, with TRBD1 identical over 9 bases. V gave up 0 bases and J gave up 1 base; unmatched junction bases: 4. This CDR3 is 16 amino acids long. The germline V gene has CDR1 KGHSH and CDR2 LQKENI. The DNA of the CDR3 is TGTGCCAGCTCACCACCGCGGACAGGGGTTTCCTACGAGCAGTACTTC. Translated: CASSPPRTGVSYEQYF.

The CDR3 here is CASSRIGESLHF. The CDR3 coding sequence is TGTGCCAGCAGCCGCATTGGGGAGTCCCTCCACTTT. The chain links TRBV27 to TRBJ1-6; D unresolved. The length of the CDR3 is 12 residues. The germline V and J ends were trimmed by 6 bases and 14 bases, with 14 bases remaining between them. Germline CDR1 MNHEY, CDR2 SMNVEV (reference sequence).

This clone was picked up one time. V usage is TRBV3-1 (or the pseudogene TRBV3-2) and J usage is TRBJ1-4; 7 bases map to TRBD1. V lost 3 bases to trimming and J lost 4 bases; unmatched junction nucleotides: 11. CDR1 is LGHDT, CDR2 YNNKEL, per germline (reference sequence). This CDR3 spans 17 amino acids. The chain's CDR3 is CASSQLFQGVHNEKLFF. CDR3 nucleotides: TGTGCCAGCAGCCAGCTATTTCAGGGGGTCCATAATGAAAAACTGTTTTTT.

This clone occurred a few times. The chain joins TRBV6-2 or TRBV6-3 to TRBJ1-5, with TRBD1 matching 12 bases. CDR3 length equals 15 residues. Germline V gives CDR1 MNHEY, CDR2 SVGEGT. Germline trimming cut 5 bases from V and 3 bases from J; bases unmatched to any gene: 2. The CDR3 region has the DNA TGTGCCAGCAGTGGGACAGGGGGCTTCAATCAGCCCCAGCATTTT. As protein: CASSGTGGFNQPQHF.

This chain connects TRBV27 to TRBJ1-6; D is uncertain. The CDR3 is 13 amino acids. The ends were cut back, 5 bases at V and 10 bases at J, with 12 bases in the middle. Germline values: CDR1 MNHEY, CDR2 SMNVEV (reference sequence). CDR3 DNA sequence: TGTGCCAGCAGTATATGGCTCTGGTCACCCCTCCACTTT. Protein: CASSIWLWSPLHF.

The chain has TRBV6-2 or TRBV6-3 and TRBJ2-7, with 9 bases that match TRBD2. V was pared by 2 bases and J by 1 base, with 3 bases of the junction left unmatched. Per germline, CDR1 MNHEY and CDR2 SVGEGT. The CDR3 is 15 amino acids. CDR3: CASSYGGGVSYEQYF. The CDR3 DNA follows: TGTGCCAGCAGTTACGGCGGGGGGGTTTCCTACGAGCAGTACTTC.

This sequence joins TRBV7-2 and TRBJ2-2; 12 positions agree with TRBD1. CDR1 and CDR2 (germline): SGHTA, FQGNSA. J gave up 8 bases and V 8 bases, and 9 bases lay outside the gene matches. The CDR3 totals 15 residues. This CDR3 reads CASAIRDRGPGELFF. In DNA, the CDR3 is TGTGCCAGCGCGATCCGGGACAGGGGGCCAGGGGAGCTGTTTTTT.

The V call is TRBV14, the J call TRBJ1-2; D might be TRBD1 (6 bases). Germline values: CDR1 SGHDN, CDR2 FVKESK. The CDR3 is made up of 16 amino acids. V dropped 3 bases and J dropped 0 bases, with 14 bases sitting between them. The CDR3 reads CASSQVQGPANYGYTF. The CDR3, as DNA: TGTGCCAGCAGCCAGGTACAGGGTCCCGCTAACTATGGCTACACCTTC.

The V call is TRBV6-6, the J call TRBJ1-2; 10 bases match TRBD1. Germline lookup yields CDR1 MNHNY and CDR2 SVGAGI (reference sequence). V lost 4 bases to trimming and J lost 7 bases; unmatched junction nucleotides: 6. The CDR3 has 14 residues. The CDR3, as DNA: TGTGCCAGCAGTTCCGACAGGGGGCTAGGTGGCTACACCTTC. It is translated as CASSSDRGLGGYTF.

This clone was detected only a few times. The J gene is TRBJ2-3, the V gene TRBV19; tentative D call: TRBD2 (5 bases). Germline V CDR1 and CDR2: LNHDA, SQIVND (reference sequence). V shed 0 bases and J shed 1 base, with 8 bases lying between them. The CDR3 is 15 amino acids. CDR3 bases: TGTGCCAGTAGTATAGACGGGATGGGCACAGATACGCAGTATTTT. Its protein is CASSIDGMGTDTQYF.

The chain is built from TRBV21-1 and TRBJ1-1. TRBV21-1 is given as a pseudogene. The length of the CDR3 is 14 residues. The DNA of the CDR3 is TGTGCCAGCAGCAAGCCACGGGTGCACACTGAAGCTTTCTTT. Residues: CASSKPRVHTEAFF.

The rearrangement links TRBV2 to TRBJ2-1, with 14 bases aligning to TRBD2. CDR1 is SNHLY, CDR2 FYNNEI, per germline. Losses at the gene ends were 5 bases for V and 5 bases for J; bases not matched to a gene: 5. This CDR3 comprises 16 residues. In nucleotides, the CDR3 is TGTGCCAGCAGTCGAGGACTAGCGGGGGGCGACAATGAGCAGTTCTTC. It specifies CASSRGLAGGDNEQFF.